The rows below give T cell receptor beta chains drawn from one sample of a study of cytomegalovirus exposure and HLA in healthy donors. This table comes from immunoSEQ multiplex PCR, and its TCRdb copy is limited to in-frame clones, with some not included. In the table there are tens of thousands of clones, approximately 60% of which are singletons. Sequenced: PBMCs. These TCRs come from a male donor in good health and CMV-seropositive. CDR3s include the opening cysteine and the closing phenylalanine or tryptophan. The D gene is left open where the match is weak. The size of a clone is reported for some rows only, either as once, few or many, or as a class for expanded clones.

-	TRBJ2-5	TRBV6-1	TRBD1	TGTGCCAGCAGAGGGGACAGGGGAAGGGAGACCCAGTACTTC	CASRGDRGRETQYF
-	TRBJ1-5	TRBV18	-	TGTGCCAGCTCACGGGAACTACAGGCCTATAGCAATCAGCCCCAGCATTTT	CASSRELQAYSNQPQHF
-	TRBJ1-1	TRBV6-1	TRBD1	TGTGCCAGCAGTGCCCATGACAGGGGCCCTGGAGCTTTCTTT	CASSAHDRGPGAFF
-	TRBJ1-4	TRBV7-2	-	TGTGCCAGCAGCTCGGCCCCTCAGGGTGAAAAACTGTTTTTT	CASSSAPQGEKLFF
-	TRBJ2-3	TRBV15	-	-	CAFGRGTTDRYF
-	TRBJ1-5	TRBV5-6	-	TGTGCCAGCAGCTCCCAGGGGTGGCAGCCCCAGCATTTT	CASSSQGWQPQHF
-	TRBJ1-2	TRBV5-4	-	TGTGCCAGCAGCCCTCGGGACTATGGCTACACCTTC	CASSPRDYGYTF
few	TRBJ2-2	TRBV6-5	-	TGTGCCAGCAGTTACAACGAACGGTCAAACACCGGGGAGCTGTTTTTT	CASSYNERSNTGELFF
-	TRBJ2-2	TRBV6-1	TRBD1	TGTGCCAGCAGCTTGACAGGGGGAGTTACCGGGGAGCTGTTTTTT	CASSLTGGVTGELFF
-	TRBJ2-7	TRBV2	TRBD1	TGTGCCGGTTGGACAGGTTCCTACGAGCAGTACTTC	CAGWTGSYEQYF
-	TRBJ2-5	TRBV4-3	TRBD1	TGCGCCAGCAGCCAGGGACAGGCGGCCCCGGAGACCCAGTACTTC	CASSQGQAAPETQYF
-	TRBJ2-6	TRBV11-1	-	TGTGCCAGCAGCTTAGGAGGTTTCGGGTTGGCTGGGGCCAACGTCCTGACTTTC	CASSLGGFGLAGANVLTF
-	TRBJ1-2	TRBV5-1	TRBD1	TGCGCCAGCAGCTTCCCCGGGACAGGGAACCCGGCTGGCTACACCTTC	CASSFPGTGNPAGYTF
-	TRBJ2-5	TRBV27	-	TGTGCCAGCAGTACGGCCCTCGGAGGCCGGGAGACCCAGTACTTC	CASSTALGGRETQYF
-	TRBJ2-7	TRBV2	TRBD1	TGTGCCAGCACTCCCGGGACAGGGGGCCAGGCCGAGCAGTACTTC	CASTPGTGGQAEQYF
-	TRBJ1-1	TRBV30	TRBD1	TGTGCCTCCAGGACAGGAGGGGGCACTGAAGCTTTCTTT	CASRTGGGTEAFF
-	TRBJ2-4	TRBV29-1	-	TGCAGCGTTGACGGGCGGGACGGCAAAAACATTCAGTACTTC	CSVDGRDGKNIQYF
-	TRBJ2-7	TRBV30	TRBD2	TGTGCCTGGAGACGCCCAGCGGGAGGGCCCTCCGAGCAGTACTTC	CAWRRPAGGPSEQYF
-	TRBJ1-1	TRBV6-6	-	TGTGCCAGCAGTTACCCCGGTGCAAACACTGAAGCTTTCTTT	CASSYPGANTEAFF
once	TRBJ1-2	TRBV28	-	TGTGCCAGCAGTTTCGGCCAGGGAAGCTATGGCTACACCTTC	CASSFGQGSYGYTF
-	TRBJ2-7	TRBV7-8	-	TGTGCCAGCAGCTTCCGGGGGGACATCTACGAGCAGTACTTC	CASSFRGDIYEQYF
-	TRBJ2-1	TRBV7-9	-	TGTGCCAGCCAGATTCCCCCCAGACTGACCTCCAATGAGCAGTTCTTC	CASQIPPRLTSNEQFF
few	TRBJ2-7	TRBV9	-	TGTGCCAGCAGCGGGGGACTGCCGCCCTACGAGCAGTACTTC	CASSGGLPPYEQYF
-	TRBJ1-1	TRBV5-4	TRBD1	TGTGCCAGCAACCCGGGACAGGGTTGGGTGAACACTGAAGCTTTCTTT	CASNPGQGWVNTEAFF
-	TRBJ1-2	TRBV4-1	TRBD1	TGCGCCAGCAGCCAAGGTCCAACGGGACAGTCCTATGGCTACACCTTC	CASSQGPTGQSYGYTF
-	TRBJ1-1	TRBV7-9	-	TGTGCCAGCACCTCACGAGAAAGATGGACTGAAGCTTTCTTT	CASTSRERWTEAFF
-	TRBJ1-2	TRBV25-1	TRBD1	TGTGCCATCTTTACAAGGACAGGGTGGGGGGTTGGAAACTATGGCTACACCTTC	CAIFTRTGWGVGNYGYTF
-	TRBJ2-3	TRBV5-1	-	TGCGCCAGCACCATTGGAGGAACTTATAGCACAGATACGCAGTATTTT	CASTIGGTYSTDTQYF
few	TRBJ2-7	TRBV7-8	TRBD2	TGTGCCAGCAGCGCCCCTCCGGGACTAGCGGGAGAGGCGTCCTACGAGCAGTACTTC	CASSAPPGLAGEASYEQYF
once	TRBJ2-3	TRBV7-2	TRBD2	TGTGCCAGCAGCCCCGGACCTCTAGCGGGGGGGCGCGCAGATACGCAGTATTTT	CASSPGPLAGGRADTQYF
-	TRBJ2-7	TRBV28	-	TGTGCCAGCAGTTTACGAGTATCCAGGGGGGACTCCTACGAGCAGTACTTC	CASSLRVSRGDSYEQYF
-	TRBJ2-7	TRBV27	-	TGTGCCAGCATCCCCCCAGGCAACCCCTACGAGCAGTACTTC	CASIPPGNPYEQYF
few	TRBJ2-2	TRBV5-1	TRBD2	TGCGCCAGTTCTCTAGCGGGGGGCCCCCAGAACACCGGGGAGCTGTTTTTT	CASSLAGGPQNTGELFF
once	TRBJ1-2	TRBV7-9	-	TGTGCCAGTGGGGGGACTGAGGGTCTCTATGGCTACACCTTC	CASGGTEGLYGYTF
-	TRBJ2-7	TRBV7-2	-	TGTGCCAGCAGCCCCCAAACGGGAACGGGCTCCTACGAGCAGTACTTC	CASSPQTGTGSYEQYF
few	TRBJ2-1	TRBV7-6	TRBD1	TGTGCCAGCAGCTTGGGGACAGGGGCGGGGATTTTGAATGAGCAGTTCTTC	CASSLGTGAGILNEQFF
-	TRBJ2-7	TRBV14	-	TGTGCCAGCAGCCACTACAGGGCGCCCTACGAGCAGTACTTC	CASSHYRAPYEQYF
-	TRBJ2-2	TRBV5-6	-	TGTGCCAGCCGCAGGGGCCAGAACACCGGGGAGCTGTTTTTT	CASRRGQNTGELFF
medium-sized	TRBJ2-7	TRBV5-6	TRBD2	TGTGCCAGCAGCTTGGAGCGGGGGATATACGAGCAGTACTTC	CASSLERGIYEQYF
-	TRBJ1-1	TRBV7-9	-	TGTGCCAGCAGGGTTCGGGATGGAAGGACTGAAGCTTTCTTT	CASRVRDGRTEAFF
-	TRBJ2-2	TRBV14	-	TGTGCCAGCAGCCCCGTGAGGATTAACACCGGGGAGCTGTTTTTT	CASSPVRINTGELFF
-	TRBJ1-2	TRBV23-1	-	TGCGCCAGCCACCGACTTAATTTGACTGCACCCGAAGGCTACACCTTC	CASHRLNLTAPEGYTF
few	TRBJ1-6	TRBV19	TRBD1	TGTGCCAGTAGTACGACAGGGGCCTCACCCCTCCACTTT	CASSTTGASPLHF
-	TRBJ2-7	TRBV5-6	-	TGTGCCAGCAGCTCTCACGGGACACTCTCCTACGAGCAGTACTTC	CASSSHGTLSYEQYF
once	TRBJ2-6	TRBV4-3	-	TGCGCCAGCAGCCAAGCAGGGGTAGGGGCCAACGTCCTGACTTTC	CASSQAGVGANVLTF
-	TRBJ1-5	TRBV18	-	TGTGCCAGCTCACCAAGGGCAGGGGACAATCAGCCCCAGCATTTT	CASSPRAGDNQPQHF
-	TRBJ2-6	TRBV19	TRBD2	TGTGCCAGTACACGACTAGCGGGAGGGACTGGGGCCAACGTCCTGACTTTC	CASTRLAGGTGANVLTF
-	TRBJ2-2	TRBV11-2	-	TGTGCCAGCAGCCACCGACGCGGTAGGGGGGAGCTGTTTTTT	CASSHRRGRGELFF
few	TRBJ2-6	TRBV13	-	TGTGCCAGCAGGAGCCCGCGAGCCGAGTCTTATGGCAACGTCCTGACTTTC	CASRSPRAESYGNVLTF
few	TRBJ2-7	TRBV19	TRBD1	TGTGCCAGTAGCCCCCGGGACAGGGGCGCCTACGAGCAGTACTTC	CASSPRDRGAYEQYF